The clone carrying this T cell receptor beta chain is a singleton in its sample. V was clipped by 3 bases and J by 2 bases; unmatched bases: 0. This CDR3 spans 13 amino acids. CDR1 and CDR2 (germline): LNHDA, SQIVND (reference sequence). TCRdb re-called the 5' RACE reads through MiXCR, storing one row per CDR3 protein. The sample has some 130,000 distinct CDR3 sequences; less than 25% are singletons. The data were taken from a study of T-cell memory formation after mild COVID-19. The sample was PBMCs or a T cell subset sorted from them (not recorded which). The chain couples TRBV19 to TRBJ2-7; 8 bases fit TRBD2. This TCR derives from an adult woman who had mild COVID-19 (a few samples of this study predate the infection). Cell type and time point are not known. The DNA for the CDR3 is TGTGCCAGTAGTATTAGCGGGACCTACGAGCAGTACTTC. It translates to CASSISGTYEQYF.